The 18 T cell receptor beta chains given below trace back to one sample, sequenced in a study of CXCR3-negative and CXCR3-positive naive CD8 T cells. 5' RACE that incorporated UMI labels was used to prepare the TRB cDNA libraries. TCRdb re-called the 5' RACE reads, yielding one record per CDR3 amino acid sequence without DNA. Its table records over 35,000 distinct CDR3 sequences. The sequenced sample was naive CXCR3- CD8+ T cells from blood. Subset given: CD45RO-CCR7+CD27+CD95- naive CD8+ T cells lacking CXCR3 (TNR3-). Every receptor here comes from a human donor in good health. Some clones in this sample may be carry-over from other donors' samples.

V usage is TRBV28 and J usage is TRBJ1-1. Germline V gives CDR1 MDHEN, CDR2 SYDVKM. This CDR3 is 13 amino acids long. CDR3 sequence reads: CASSLSPNTEAFF.

The chain uses TRBV29-1 and TRBJ2-1; TCRdb's D gene call, TRBD1, goes unchecked for lack of DNA. From germline, CDR1 is SQVTM and CDR2 ANQGSEA. This CDR3 has 14 amino acids. The CDR3: CSVGIGARDNEQFF.

The V call is TRBV5-1, the J call TRBJ2-6; there is no DNA to check the TCRdb D call of TRBD1. CDR1 is SGHRS and CDR2 is YFSETQ in the germline V gene. The CDR3 consists of 15 residues. CDR3 amino acids: CASSPLLSGANVLTF.

The V and J genes are TRBV7-6 and TRBJ2-1. Germline V gene sequence: CDR1 SGHVS, CDR2 FNYEAQ. This CDR3 is built from 13 residues. The CDR3 loop is CASSLLGYNEQFF.

This chain joins TRBV20-1 and TRBJ1-5; TCRdb's D call of TRBD1 is untestable without DNA. This CDR3 contains 14 residues. Germline V gene lookup returns CDR1 DFQATT and CDR2 SNEGSKA (reference sequence). CDR3: CSARQGFGGQPQHF.

The chain couples TRBV10-3 to TRBJ1-1; checking the TCRdb D call of TRBD1 is not possible without DNA. Germline V gene sequence: CDR1 ENHRY, CDR2 SYGVKD. This CDR3 has 12 residues. The CDR3 sequence is CAIGAMNTEAFF.

The chain recombines TRBV25-1 with TRBJ2-7; TCRdb reports TRBD2, a call that lacks DNA to check it against. This CDR3 region has 13 residues. Germline V gene lookup returns CDR1 MGHDK and CDR2 SYGVNS. The CDR3 here is CASSWQGGNEQYF.

The gene calls are TRBV10-3 and TRBJ2-3; TCRdb returns TRBD2, unconfirmable since there is no DNA. The CDR3 loop spans 12 amino acids. Germline V gives CDR1 ENHRY, CDR2 SYGVKD. This chain's CDR3 is CAIRASGRERYF.

The gene calls are TRBV7-9 and TRBJ1-6; TCRdb picks TRBD1, but there is no DNA to check that call. CDR3 length: 15 residues. In germline, CDR1 is SEHNR, CDR2 FQNEAQ (reference sequence). The CDR3 is CASSPPGGGNSPLHF.

V and J are TRBV27 and TRBJ2-3. The germline gives CDR1 MNHEY, CDR2 SMNVEV (reference sequence). The CDR3 covers 13 residues. CDR3 residues: CASSLRLQDTQYF.

CDR3 sequence: CASPLAGLAQPQHF. The chain is built from TRBV6-4 and TRBJ1-5. Germline V lookup: CDR1 MRHNA, CDR2 SNTAGT. CDR3 size: 14 residues.

The chain joins TRBV9 to TRBJ2-5; the D gene TCRdb calls, TRBD1, cannot be checked with no DNA. CDR1 and CDR2 (germline): SGDLS, YYNGEE. This CDR3 has 15 amino acids. The CDR3 is CASSVGTGGQETQYF.

The genes are TRBV28 and TRBJ2-7; TCRdb reports TRBD1, a call that lacks DNA to check it against. This CDR3 is built from 12 residues. CDR1 is MDHEN, CDR2 SYDVKM, per germline. The CDR3 protein is CASSFQGGEQYF.

The chain recombines TRBV25-1 with TRBJ2-2; without DNA, the TCRdb call of TRBD2 cannot be checked. The CDR3 sequence is 15 residues long. The germline V gene encodes CDR1 MGHDK and CDR2 SYGVNS. The CDR3 loop is CASSPVAAGVGELFF.

This chain uses TRBV5-1 with TRBJ2-5; the TCRdb D gene call, TRBD1, has no DNA to confirm it. Per germline, CDR1 SGHRS and CDR2 YFSETQ. CDR3 length equals 14 residues. The CDR3 sequence: CASSFLTEQETQYF.

This chain joins TRBV4-3 and TRBJ2-5; without DNA, the TCRdb call of TRBD1 cannot be checked. CDR1 and CDR2 from the germline V gene are LGHNA and YSLEER. The CDR3 covers 16 residues. Here the CDR3 reads CASSQLPAGAVETQYF.

The J gene is TRBJ2-2, the V gene TRBV29-1. CDR1 is SQVTM and CDR2 is ANQGSEA in the germline V gene. This CDR3 is built from 12 residues. The CDR3: CSVERDTGELFF.

This chain connects TRBV4-3 to TRBJ1-2; lacking DNA, the TRBD1 call made by TCRdb goes unchecked. This CDR3 region has 16 residues. Germline CDR1 LGHNA, CDR2 YSLEER. The CDR3 here is CASSQGLDSPIYGYTF.